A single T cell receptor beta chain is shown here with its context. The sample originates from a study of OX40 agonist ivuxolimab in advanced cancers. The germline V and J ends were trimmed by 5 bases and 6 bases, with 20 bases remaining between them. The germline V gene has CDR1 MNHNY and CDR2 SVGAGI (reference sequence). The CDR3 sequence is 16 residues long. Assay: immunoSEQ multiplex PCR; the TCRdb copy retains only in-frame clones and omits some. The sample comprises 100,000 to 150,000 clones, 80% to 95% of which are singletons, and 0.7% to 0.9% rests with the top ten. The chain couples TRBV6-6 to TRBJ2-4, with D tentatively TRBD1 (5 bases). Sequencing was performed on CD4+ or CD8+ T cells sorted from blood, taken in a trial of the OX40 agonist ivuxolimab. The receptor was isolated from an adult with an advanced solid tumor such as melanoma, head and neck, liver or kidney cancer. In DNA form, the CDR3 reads TGTGCCAGCAGTCCTGGGGCTATAGAAGGTTTAAACATTCAGTACTTC. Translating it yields CASSPGAIEGLNIQYF.